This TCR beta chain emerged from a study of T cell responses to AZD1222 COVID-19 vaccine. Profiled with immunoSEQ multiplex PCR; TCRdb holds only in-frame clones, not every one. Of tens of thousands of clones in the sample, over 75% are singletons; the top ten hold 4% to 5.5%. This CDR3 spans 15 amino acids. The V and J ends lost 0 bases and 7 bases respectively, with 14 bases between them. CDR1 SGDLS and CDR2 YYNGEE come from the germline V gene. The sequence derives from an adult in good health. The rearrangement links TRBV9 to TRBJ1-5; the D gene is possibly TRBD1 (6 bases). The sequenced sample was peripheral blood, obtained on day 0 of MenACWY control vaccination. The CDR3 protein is CASSVDGGLGQPQHF. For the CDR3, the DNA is TGTGCCAGCAGCGTAGATGGGGGGCTTGGGCAGCCCCAGCATTTT.